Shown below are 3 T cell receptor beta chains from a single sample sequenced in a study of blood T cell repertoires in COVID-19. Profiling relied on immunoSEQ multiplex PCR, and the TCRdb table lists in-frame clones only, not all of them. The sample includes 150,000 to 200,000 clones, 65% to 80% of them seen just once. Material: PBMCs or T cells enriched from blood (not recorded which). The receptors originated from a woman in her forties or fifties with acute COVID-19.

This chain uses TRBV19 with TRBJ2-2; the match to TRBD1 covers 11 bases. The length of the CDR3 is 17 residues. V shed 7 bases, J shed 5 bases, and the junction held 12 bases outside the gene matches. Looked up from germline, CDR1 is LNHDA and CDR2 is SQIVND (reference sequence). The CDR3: CASTRSGQGGETGELFF. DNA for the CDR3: TGTGCCAGTACCAGATCGGGACAGGGGGGAGAGACCGGGGAGCTGTTTTTT.

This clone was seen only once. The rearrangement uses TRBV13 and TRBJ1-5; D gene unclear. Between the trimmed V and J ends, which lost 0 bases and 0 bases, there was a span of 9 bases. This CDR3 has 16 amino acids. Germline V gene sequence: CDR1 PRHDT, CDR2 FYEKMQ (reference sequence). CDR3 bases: TGTGCCAGCAGCTTAGGCCGCGGCAATAGCAATCAGCCCCAGCATTTT. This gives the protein CASSLGRGNSNQPQHF.

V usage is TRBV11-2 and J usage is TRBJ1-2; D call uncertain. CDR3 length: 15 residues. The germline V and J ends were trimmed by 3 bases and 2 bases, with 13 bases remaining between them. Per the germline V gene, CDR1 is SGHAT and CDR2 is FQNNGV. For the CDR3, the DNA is TGTGCCAGCAGCTTCGCCCCGGAGGAAAACTATGGCTACACCTTC. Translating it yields CASSFAPEENYGYTF.